These T cell receptor beta chains were read from a single sample in a study of T cell clones after liver transplantation. Data came from immunoSEQ multiplex PCR; TCRdb stores just in-frame clones and leaves some out. The table has tens of thousands of clones, 65% to 75% seen once. The starting material was CD4+ T cells from blood, obtained before liver transplant. These receptors all come from a human donor who received a liver transplant. Each CDR3 is given with its conserved first and last residue. The D gene is left open where the match is weak. The size field is filled for only some rows; it gives once, few, many or a size class.

d_gene | abundance | j_gene | v_gene | CDR3nt | CDR3aa
- | - | TRBJ1-1 | TRBV7-2 | TGTGCCAGCAGCCCCGAACGGACATCGAACACTGAAGCTTTCTTT | CASSPERTSNTEAFF
TRBD1 | - | TRBJ1-1 | TRBV6-4 | TGTGCCAGCAGTGTCGACAGGGGGGGCACTGAAGCTTTCTTT | CASSVDRGGTEAFF
- | - | TRBJ2-1 | TRBV6-1 | TGTGCCAGCAGTGAACTTAGTCCATCCTACAATGAGCAGTTCTTC | CASSELSPSYNEQFF
TRBD1 | - | TRBJ1-5 | TRBV28 | TGTGCCAGCCGTTCGGCGCAGGGGGCGACTCAGCCCCAGCATTTT | CASRSAQGATQPQHF
TRBD1 | - | TRBJ1-1 | TRBV4-1 | TGCGCCAGCAGCCCGCCCCCGGGACAGGGGAACACTGAAGCTTTCTTT | CASSPPPGQGNTEAFF
- | - | TRBJ2-3 | TRBV9 | TGTGCCAGCAGTCACCAGACATTCACAGATACGCAGTATTTT | CASSHQTFTDTQYF
TRBD1 | - | TRBJ1-4 | TRBV7-8 | TGTGCCAGCAGCCCGCAGGGGGGCGCAACTAATGAAAAACTGTTTTTT | CASSPQGGATNEKLFF
- | - | TRBJ1-2 | TRBV5-1 | TGCGCCAGCAGCTTGGTAGGGGCATTCGGCTACACCTTC | CASSLVGAFGYTF
TRBD1 | - | TRBJ1-2 | TRBV2 | TGTGCCAGCGAAATACGACAGGGAGGCTATGGCTACACCTTC | CASEIRQGGYGYTF
- | - | TRBJ1-6 | TRBV7-2 | TGTGCCAGCAGCCCCCTCGCAGGGCCTTTAGGTTCACCCCTCCACTTT | CASSPLAGPLGSPLHF
- | few | TRBJ2-1 | TRBV18 | TGTGCCAGCTCACCTAACAGGGTCAATGAGCAGTTCTTC | CASSPNRVNEQFF
- | - | TRBJ1-5 | TRBV6-1 | TGTGCCAGCAGTGAAAGTCGAGGGCCCCAGCATTTT | CASSESRGPQHF
- | - | TRBJ1-1 | TRBV10-3 | TGTGCCATCAGTGACGGTAACACTGAAGCTTTCTTT | CAISDGNTEAFF
TRBD2 | - | TRBJ2-7 | TRBV28 | TGTGCCAGCAGTTTCTCCGGGGGGGCCTACGAGCAGTACTTC | CASSFSGGAYEQYF
TRBD1 | - | TRBJ1-3 | TRBV9 | TGTGCCAGCAGCGTAGAACTTGGGACAGGCCCCGGCTCTGGAAACACCATATATTTT | CASSVELGTGPGSGNTIYF
TRBD2 | - | TRBJ2-5 | TRBV30 | TGTGCCTGGAGTCCCACTAGCGGGGGATATGGAGAGACCCAGTACTTC | CAWSPTSGGYGETQYF
TRBD1 | few | TRBJ1-5 | TRBV2 | TGTGCCAGCAGTCCAGGGGGCGGGCAGCCCCAGCATTTT | CASSPGGGQPQHF
TRBD2 | few | TRBJ2-5 | TRBV2 | TGTGCCAGCAGTGAAGCGTTCGGGGGGGGAAAGACCCAGTACTTC | CASSEAFGGGKTQYF
TRBD1 | few | TRBJ2-4 | TRBV6-5 | TGTGCCAGCAGTGGACAGGGGGCCAAAAACATTCAGTACTTC | CASSGQGAKNIQYF
- | - | TRBJ2-1 | TRBV11-2 | TGTGCCAGCAGCTTCGGGTCTTTAACCAATGAGCAGTTCTTC | CASSFGSLTNEQFF
- | - | TRBJ1-2 | TRBV6-1 | TGTGCCAGCAGTGAAGCAGGGACATGGGGGAACTATGGCTACACCTTC | CASSEAGTWGNYGYTF
- | - | TRBJ1-1 | TRBV2 | TGTGCCGGACTGGGGGGGAGAAACACTGAAGCTTTCTTT | CAGLGGRNTEAFF
- | many | TRBJ2-7 | TRBV28 | TGTGCCAGCGGAAACAGGTATCCGACCTACGAGCAGTACTTC | CASGNRYPTYEQYF